This T cell receptor beta chain originates from a study of blood T cell repertoires in COVID-19. The data were produced by immunoSEQ multiplex PCR, yet TCRdb's version contains in-frame clones alone and is incomplete. The profile covers 200,000 to 250,000 clones, with 86% appearing a single time and about 4% taken by the ten largest. The CDR3 extends over 13 amino acids. Germline CDR1 reads ENHRY; CDR2 reads SYGVKD. The V and J ends lost 2 bases and 4 bases respectively, with 8 bases between them. The sequenced sample consisted of PBMCs or T cells enriched from blood (not recorded which). This receptor was identified in a woman between 35 and 50 years old with acute COVID-19. V is TRBV10-3 and J is TRBJ1-2, with no clear D. The CDR3 region has the DNA TGTGCCATCAGTGAGATTGCCAGCTATGGCTACACCTTC. Its translation: CAISEIASYGYTF.